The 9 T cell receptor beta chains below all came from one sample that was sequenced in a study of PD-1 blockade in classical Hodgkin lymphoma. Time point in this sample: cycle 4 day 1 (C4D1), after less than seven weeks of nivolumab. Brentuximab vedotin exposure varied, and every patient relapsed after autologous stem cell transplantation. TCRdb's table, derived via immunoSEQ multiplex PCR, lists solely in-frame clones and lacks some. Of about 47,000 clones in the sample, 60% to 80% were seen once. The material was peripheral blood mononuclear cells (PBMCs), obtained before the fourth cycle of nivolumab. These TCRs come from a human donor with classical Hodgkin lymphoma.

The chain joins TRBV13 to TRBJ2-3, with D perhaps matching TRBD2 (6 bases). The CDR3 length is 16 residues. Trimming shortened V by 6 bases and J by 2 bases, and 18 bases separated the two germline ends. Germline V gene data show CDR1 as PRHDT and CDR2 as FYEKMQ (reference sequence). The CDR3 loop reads CASRSTSNPPTDTQYF. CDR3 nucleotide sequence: TGTGCCAGCAGGTCAACTAGCAACCCCCCCACAGATACGCAGTATTTT.

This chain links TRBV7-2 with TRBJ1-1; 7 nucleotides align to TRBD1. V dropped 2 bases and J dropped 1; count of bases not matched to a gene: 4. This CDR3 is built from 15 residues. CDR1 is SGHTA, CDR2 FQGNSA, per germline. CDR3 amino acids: CASSLHYRGNTEAFF. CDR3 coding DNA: TGTGCCAGCAGCTTACATTACAGGGGGAACACTGAAGCTTTCTTT.

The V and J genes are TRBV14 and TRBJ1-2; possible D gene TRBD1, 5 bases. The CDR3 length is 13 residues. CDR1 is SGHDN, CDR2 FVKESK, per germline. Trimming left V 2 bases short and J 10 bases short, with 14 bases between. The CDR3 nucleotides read TGTGCCAGCAGCCAAAACCGGGGCGAGGACTACACCTTC. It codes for CASSQNRGEDYTF.

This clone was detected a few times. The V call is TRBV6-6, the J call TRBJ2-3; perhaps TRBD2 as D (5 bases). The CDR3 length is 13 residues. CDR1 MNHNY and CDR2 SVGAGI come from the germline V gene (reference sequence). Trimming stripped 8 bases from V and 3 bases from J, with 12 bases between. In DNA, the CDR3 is TGTGCCAGCTGTTGGCGGGCGACAGATACGCAGTATTTT. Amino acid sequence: CASCWRATDTQYF.

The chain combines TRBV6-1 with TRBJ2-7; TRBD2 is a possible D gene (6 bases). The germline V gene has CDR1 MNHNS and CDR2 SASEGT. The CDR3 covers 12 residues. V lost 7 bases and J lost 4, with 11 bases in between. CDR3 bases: TGTGCCAGCATCCCGGGAGAGTACGAGCAGTACTTC. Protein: CASIPGEYEQYF.

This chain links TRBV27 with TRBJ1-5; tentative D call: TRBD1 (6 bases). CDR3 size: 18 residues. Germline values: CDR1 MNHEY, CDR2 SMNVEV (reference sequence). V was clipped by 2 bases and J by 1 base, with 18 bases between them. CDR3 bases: TGTGCCAGCAGTTTAAGTATCGGGGGGCCGGCGAGCAATCAGCCCCAGCATTTT. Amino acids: CASSLSIGGPASNQPQHF.

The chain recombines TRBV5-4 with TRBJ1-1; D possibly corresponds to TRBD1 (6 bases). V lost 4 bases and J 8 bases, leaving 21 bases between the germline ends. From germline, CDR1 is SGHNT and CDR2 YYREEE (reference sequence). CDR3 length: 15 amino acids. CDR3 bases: TGTGCCAGCAGCCGGAAAGGGGGGGCCCTGGGAGAAGCTTTCTTT. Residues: CASSRKGGALGEAFF.

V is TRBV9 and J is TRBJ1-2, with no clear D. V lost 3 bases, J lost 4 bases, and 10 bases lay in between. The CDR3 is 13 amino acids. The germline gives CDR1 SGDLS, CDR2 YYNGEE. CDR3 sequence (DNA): TGTGCCAGCAGCGGGGCAACGGCCTATGGCTACACCTTC. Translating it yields CASSGATAYGYTF.

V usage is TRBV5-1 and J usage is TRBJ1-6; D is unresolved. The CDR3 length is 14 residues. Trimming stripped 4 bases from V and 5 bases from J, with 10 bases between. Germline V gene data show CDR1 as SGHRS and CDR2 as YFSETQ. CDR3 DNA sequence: TGCGCCAGCAGCCCCTCGAACGATAATTCACCCCTCCACTTT. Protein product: CASSPSNDNSPLHF.